One and the same sample provided the 25 T cell receptor beta chains below, sequenced in a study of Graves' ophthalmopathy and Graves' hyperthyroidism. Scientists amplified the TCR beta CDR3 regions from RNA transcripts. The first-round RT-PCR employed HTBI primers together with the Qiagen OneStep RT-PCR kit. A multiplex PCR was then performed as the second round. TCRdb re-analysed the multiplex PCR reads in MiXCR, keeping a single row per CDR3 protein. This table holds about 50,000 distinct CDR3 sequences, approximately 50% found once. Sequenced input: peripheral blood. The receptors were sampled from an adult woman with Graves' ophthalmopathy.

The chain couples TRBV5-4 to TRBJ1-1; TRBD1 matches at 7 bases. In germline, CDR1 is SGHNT, CDR2 YYREEE (reference sequence). This CDR3 spans 17 amino acids. V lost 0 bases, J lost 3 bases, and 11 bases stayed unmatched. CDR3 sequence: CASSLGRRGQGDTEAFF. CDR3 DNA sequence: TGTGCCAGCAGCTTGGGTCGTAGGGGGCAGGGCGACACTGAAGCTTTCTTT.

With regard to this clonotype: The junction and the germline gene differ at one end; a read error may be behind it. The chain has TRBV5-1 and TRBJ2-1, with D perhaps assigned TRBD1 or TRBD2 (6 bases each). Looked up from germline, CDR1 is SGHRS and CDR2 is YFSETQ. This CDR3 spans 14 amino acids. CDR3 protein: CGSRLGGSYNEQLF. CDR3 DNA sequence: TGCGGCAGCAGACTAGGGGGGTCCTACAATGAGCAGCTCTTC.

This clonotype appeared a few times. The genes are TRBV24-1 and TRBJ2-5, with 10 bases lining up with TRBD2. The ends lost 4 bases at V and 5 bases at J; junction bases unmatched: 12. Germline V gene sequence: CDR1 KGHDR, CDR2 SFDVKD. The CDR3 consists of 17 residues. Here the CDR3 DNA reads TGTGCCACCAGTGACAATGGACTAGCGGATGGAGGTGAGACCCAGTACTTC. Its translation: CATSDNGLADGGETQYF.

This clonotype came up a few times. The chain couples TRBV7-8 to TRBJ2-7; D possibly corresponds to TRBD2 (6 bases). This CDR3 is built from 12 residues. V lost 5 bases to trimming and J lost 12 bases, with 17 bases between them. Germline CDR1 reads SGHVS; CDR2 reads FQNEAQ. This chain's CDR3 is CASSERSREVYV. The CDR3 coding sequence is TGTGCCAGCAGCGAGAGATCGAGGGAGGTGTACGTC.

The table lists this clonotype with many counts. The V call is TRBV6-1, the J call TRBJ2-2; D not resolved. With 3 bases removed from V and 6 bases from J, the gap between germline ends came to 8 bases. Germline V gives CDR1 MNHNS, CDR2 SASEGT. The CDR3 consists of 13 residues. CDR3 DNA sequence: TGTGCCAGCAGTGATAGGACCCCCGGGGAGCTGTTTTTT. Protein: CASSDRTPGELFF.

This chain connects TRBV20-1 to TRBJ1-4; TRBD1 is a possible D gene (5 bases). CDR1 and CDR2 from the germline V gene are DFQATT and SNEGSKA (reference sequence). CDR3 length equals 14 residues. Trimming took 3 bases from V and 6 from J, leaving 14 bases between them. CDR3 loop: CSASPRGRDEKLFF. The CDR3, as DNA: TGCAGTGCTAGCCCCCGGGGCAGAGATGAAAAACTGTTTTTT.

This clonotype was seen a few times. The chain couples TRBV25-1 to TRBJ2-3; D may be TRBD2 (5 bases). The CDR3 is made up of 15 amino acids. The germline V gene encodes CDR1 MGHDK and CDR2 SYGVNS. V was clipped by 4 bases and J by 0 bases, with 11 bases between them. The CDR3 protein is CASSVSLASTDTQYF. The DNA for the CDR3 is TGTGCCAGCAGTGTGAGTTTAGCGAGCACAGATACGCAGTATTTT.

This clonotype was detected many times. The chain is built from TRBV12-1 and TRBJ2-1; the tabulated D call, TRBD2, remains unverified against the DNA. TRBV12-1 constitutes a pseudogene. The CDR3 covers 18 residues. CDR3 DNA: TGTGCCAGCAGCTTGGACCCTAGCGGCGCTAACTCCTACAATGAGCAGTTCTTC. Translation gives CASSLDPSGANSYNEQFF.

The rearrangement uses TRBV25-1 and TRBJ2-1; 9 bases match TRBD1. Germline V gives CDR1 MGHDK, CDR2 SYGVNS. The ends lost 6 bases at V and 2 bases at J; junction bases unmatched: 2. This CDR3 has 14 residues. CDR3: CASSRQGAYNEQFF. CDR3 nucleotides: TGTGCCAGCAGCCGACAGGGGGCCTACAATGAGCAGTTCTTC. The full variable domain, its missing parts supplied by reference TRBV25-1 and TRBJ2-1, is EADIYQTPRYLVIGTGKKITLECSQTMGHDKMYWYQQDPGMELHLIHYSYGVNSTEKGDLSSESTVSRIRTEHFPLTLESARPSHTSQYLCASSRQGAYNEQFFGPGTRLTVL.

A remark on this clonotype: This sequence may be a read error, since a much larger clone differs from it by one base. The chain employs TRBV10-1 and TRBJ2-1, with TRBD2 matching 8 bases. Germline V CDR1 and CDR2: WNHNN, SYGVQD (reference sequence). The CDR3 sequence is 14 residues long. CDR3 region: CASTSGRWYNERFF. The CDR3 nucleotides are TGTGCCAGCACTAGCGGCAGGTGGTACAATGAGCGGTTCTTC.

The chain recombines TRBV7-2 with TRBJ2-7, with 12 bases identical to TRBD2. From germline, CDR1 is SGHTA and CDR2 FQGNSA. This CDR3 comprises 16 residues. The V segment lost 0 bases and the J segment 4 bases; nucleotides outside the gene matches: 4. This CDR3 reads CASSLALAGGNYEQYF. The CDR3 nucleotides read TGTGCCAGCAGCTTAGCCCTAGCGGGAGGGAATTACGAGCAGTACTTC.

In this sample, this clonotype turned up many times. CDR3 region: CASSPYRSSGNTIYF. The CDR3 DNA reads as TGTGCCAGCTCACCATACAGGAGCTCTGGAAACACCATATATTTT. V usage is TRBV18 and J usage is TRBJ1-3; D is possibly TRBD1 (5 bases). V was cut by 2 bases and J by 0 bases, with 8 bases left in between. CDR3 length: 15 residues. Germline lookup yields CDR1 KGHSH and CDR2 LQKENI.

This clonotype was counted a single time. The chain recombines TRBV7-6 with TRBJ2-1; TRBD1 matches 9 bases. V trimming: 5 bases; J trimming: 10 bases; junction bases outside the gene matches: 6. Per the germline V gene, CDR1 is SGHVS and CDR2 is FNYEAQ. The CDR3 sequence is 13 residues long. The CDR3 reads CASSPGTGWEQFF. In DNA form, the CDR3 reads TGTGCCAGCAGCCCCGGGACAGGGTGGGAGCAGTTCTTC.

The J gene is TRBJ2-5, the V gene TRBV20-1; 7 bases fit TRBD1. The CDR3 is made up of 13 amino acids. V lost 6 bases to trimming and J lost 3 bases; unmatched junction nucleotides: 7. Per the germline V gene, CDR1 is DFQATT and CDR2 is SNEGSKA (reference sequence). CDR3 region: CSAGLGTEETQYF. As DNA, the CDR3 is TGCAGTGCAGGCCTAGGGACAGAAGAGACCCAGTACTTC.

In its sample, this clonotype is medium-sized. The rearrangement joins TRBV7-2 to TRBJ2-5; maybe TRBD1 (7 bases). The CDR3 has 13 residues. Germline values: CDR1 SGHTA, CDR2 FQGNSA. V was pared by 11 bases and J by 5 bases, with 18 bases between. The CDR3 DNA reads TGTGCCGCTTCGACAGGGAGGTTGGAGACCCAGTACTTC. Its translation: CAASTGRLETQYF.

As regards this clonotype: A read error may produce the germline difference seen at one junction end. This chain connects TRBV18 to TRBJ2-1, with a tentative D call TRBD2 (5 bases). The CDR3 covers 14 residues. Germline values: CDR1 KGHSH, CDR2 LQKENI. The CDR3 loop is CACSPLTSKNEQFF. The DNA for the CDR3 is TGTGCCTGCTCACCACTAACTAGTAAAAATGAGCAGTTCTTC.

The rearrangement joins TRBV7-8 to TRBJ1-2; D ambiguous. This CDR3 has 15 amino acids. The V gene lost 1 base and the J gene lost 4 bases, with 13 bases spanning the gap. The germline V gene encodes CDR1 SGHVS and CDR2 FQNEAQ. The CDR3 nucleotides are TGTGCCAGCAGCTTAGGGACCAAATCGGCCTATGGCTACACCTTC. Protein sequence: CASSLGTKSAYGYTF.

This clonotype was counted ten times or more. The J gene is TRBJ2-7, the V gene TRBV19; 11 bases match TRBD2. Per germline, CDR1 LNHDA and CDR2 SQIVND (reference sequence). V dropped 4 bases and J dropped 0; count of bases not matched to a gene: 8. The CDR3 covers 17 residues. The chain's CDR3 is CASSRGLTSGNSYEQYF. For the CDR3, the DNA is TGTGCCAGTAGTAGGGGACTGACTAGCGGGAACTCCTACGAGCAGTACTTC.

This chain uses TRBV10-1 with TRBJ1-4, with D possibly being TRBD1 (5 bases). The germline CDR1 and CDR2 sequences are WNHNN and SYGVQD (reference sequence). The V and J ends lost 3 bases and 0 bases respectively, with 23 bases between them. This CDR3 is 20 amino acids long. Here the CDR3 DNA reads TGCGCCAGCAGTGAAGCGGACACTCTCCTACGAGCATCAACTAATGAAAAACTGTTTTTT. Its protein is CASSEADTLLRASTNEKLFF.

In regard to this clonotype: One end of the junction is discordant with germline, which a read error may explain. The J gene is TRBJ1-2, the V gene TRBV4-3; D call uncertain. CDR1 and CDR2 from the germline V gene are LGHNA and YSLEER. This CDR3 region has 15 residues. The CDR3 loop is CTSSQVSGNNYSYTF. The CDR3 bases are TGCACCAGCAGCCAAGTTTCGGGTAACAACTATAGCTACACCTTC.

This clonotype appeared many times. This sequence joins TRBV19 and TRBJ2-7; possibly TRBD2 for D (5 bases). The CDR3 spans 15 residues. Germline CDR1 LNHDA, CDR2 SQIVND (reference sequence). V lost 4 bases, J lost 2 bases, and 15 bases lay in between. CDR3: CASSNGRGIAYEQYF. The CDR3 coding sequence is TGTGCCAGTAGTAATGGACGGGGTATCGCCTACGAGCAGTACTTC.

The sample holds many counts of this clonotype. The V call is TRBV9, the J call TRBJ2-1, with 12 bases lining up with TRBD2. The CDR3 length is 15 residues. With V trimmed by 6 bases and J by 9 bases, 10 bases remained unmatched. Germline V gives CDR1 SGDLS, CDR2 YYNGEE. This CDR3 reads CASNRLAGELGEQFF. CDR3 bases: TGTGCCAGCAACCGACTAGCGGGAGAGTTAGGTGAGCAGTTCTTC.

This clonotype was observed many times. For the CDR3, the DNA is TGCAGTGCTAGAGATCCGAGGGGGAACACTGAAGCTTTCTTT. Its translation: CSARDPRGNTEAFF. The chain uses TRBV20-1 and TRBJ1-1; the D gene is possibly TRBD1 (5 bases). The CDR3 extends over 14 amino acids. The germline CDR1 and CDR2 sequences are DFQATT and SNEGSKA (reference sequence). V was shortened by 0 bases and J by 1 base, with 9 bases between the two germline ends.

With respect to this clonotype: Germline and junction disagree at one end, which may indicate a read error. The chain links TRBV20-1 to TRBJ2-3; a possible D gene is TRBD2 (6 bases). The CDR3 has 14 residues. CDR1 is DFQATT and CDR2 is SNEGSKA in the germline V gene (reference sequence). The CDR3 DNA reads TGCAGTGTTAGACGGGCGGGACCCACAGATACGCAGTATTTT. This codes for CSVRRAGPTDTQYF.

Comments on this clonotype: The conserved closing phenylalanine or tryptophan is absent in this CDR3, likely reflecting a read error. No DNA is shown, since the ends of the CDR3 on it are uncertain; the CDR3 is the one TCRdb lists. This sequence joins TRBV20-1 and TRBJ1-6. From germline, CDR1 is DFQATT and CDR2 SNEGSKA (reference sequence). The CDR3 extends over 8 residues, inclusive of both ends. This chain's CDR3 is CSARSLAG.